The 29 T cell receptor beta chains given below trace back to one sample, sequenced in a study of T cells in Graves' hyperthyroidism and ophthalmopathy. RNA transcripts provided the source from which TCR beta CDR3 regions were amplified. A set of HTBI primers served as the primers for a first-round RT-PCR of the TCR CDR3. TCRdb redid the calling of the multiplex PCR reads with MiXCR, one entry per CDR3 protein. The sample has around 610,000 distinct CDR3 sequences, approximately 14% seen once. The specimen sequenced was blood. These receptor sequences come from a woman in her thirties or forties with Graves' ophthalmopathy.

This clonotype was picked up many times. The chain uses TRBV6-2 or TRBV6-3 and TRBJ2-7; TRBD1 matches at 8 bases. Germline-derived CDR1 and CDR2 are MNHEY and SVGEGT. The CDR3 sequence is 14 residues long. Unmatched junction bases numbered 5, after V lost 7 bases and J lost 0 bases. CDR3 nucleotides: TGTGCCAGCATTGAAGACAGGGGCTCCTACGAGCAGTACTTC. This sequence encodes CASIEDRGSYEQYF.

This clonotype was recorded many times. V usage is TRBV7-9 and J usage is TRBJ2-5; 10 nucleotides line up with TRBD1. Germline CDR1 SEHNR, CDR2 FQNEAQ (reference sequence). CDR3 length equals 16 residues. J lost 5 bases, V lost 5 bases, and 11 bases had no gene match. The CDR3 loop is CASSLRQGARWETQYF. CDR3 DNA sequence: TGTGCCAGCAGCCTAAGACAGGGGGCGCGATGGGAGACCCAGTACTTC.

This clonotype occurred many times. The genes are TRBV24-1 and TRBJ2-5; no clear D. This CDR3 comprises 14 residues. V was clipped by 5 bases and J by 1 base, with 10 bases between them. Germline values: CDR1 KGHDR, CDR2 SFDVKD. For the CDR3, the DNA is TGTGCCACCAGTGCTGAGGACGGCCAAGAGACCCAGTACTTC. Protein: CATSAEDGQETQYF.

At least ten counts were recorded for this clonotype. The rearrangement joins TRBV12-3 or TRBV12-4 to TRBJ1-1; D not resolved. V was shortened by 5 bases and J by 1 base, with 8 bases between the two germline ends. The CDR3 has 13 residues. The CDR3 bases are TGTGCCAGCAGTCCTCCCTGGAACACTGAAGCTTTCTTT. It translates to CASSPPWNTEAFF.

The V gene is TRBV6-2 or TRBV6-3, the J gene TRBJ2-7; D possibly corresponds to TRBD2 (5 bases). From germline, CDR1 is MNHEY and CDR2 SVGEGT. This CDR3 has 15 residues. The V gene lost 0 bases and the J gene lost 0 bases, with 9 bases spanning the gap. CDR3 sequence (DNA): TGTGCCAGCAGTTACTCTGGGGAGTCCTCCTACGAGCAGTACTTC. The encoded protein is CASSYSGESSYEQYF.

Many counts were recorded for this clonotype. The chain is built from TRBV11-1 and TRBJ2-5; no definite D call. The CDR3 sequence is 15 residues long. The V and J ends lost 7 bases and 5 bases respectively, with 20 bases between them. Germline-derived CDR1 and CDR2 are SGHAT and FQDESV (reference sequence). The DNA of the CDR3 is TGTGCCAGCACCTCGGACGGGTTAACGGCGGAGACCCAGTACTTC. This gives the protein CASTSDGLTAETQYF.

There are many counts of this clonotype. The V and J genes are TRBV28 and TRBJ2-2; maybe TRBD1 (5 bases). Germline lookup yields CDR1 MDHEN and CDR2 SYDVKM. The V gene lost 7 bases and the J gene lost 0 bases, with 18 bases spanning the gap. The CDR3 consists of 17 residues. CDR3 sequence (DNA): TGTGCCAGCATCAGCCGGCCAGGGAACGCGAACACCGGGGAGCTGTTTTTT. This sequence encodes CASISRPGNANTGELFF.

This clonotype was picked up many times. The V gene is TRBV24-1, the J gene TRBJ2-2; D is undetermined. CDR3 size: 15 residues. V lost 4 bases and J 0 bases, leaving 8 bases between the germline ends. The germline V gene has CDR1 KGHDR and CDR2 SFDVKD. CDR3 loop: CATSETAPNTGELFF. The CDR3 DNA reads TGTGCCACCAGTGAAACTGCCCCGAACACCGGGGAGCTGTTTTTT.

Worth noting for this clonotype: A much larger clone is a single base away; this may be a read error. This chain joins TRBV28 and TRBJ2-4; D remains unclear. Germline V gene data show CDR1 as MDHEN and CDR2 as SYDVKM. The CDR3 totals 14 residues. The V end was cut by 3 bases, the J end by 0 bases, with 6 bases between. CDR3 in amino acids: CASSFPLAKNIQYF. The DNA for the CDR3 is TGTGCCAGCAGTTTCCCTCTAGCCAAAAACATTCAGTACTTC. Drawing the rest from reference TRBV28 and TRBJ2-4, the complete variable domain is DVKVTQSSRYLVKRTGEKVFLECVQDMDHENMFWYRQDPGLGLRLIYFSYDVKMKEKGDIPEGYSVSREKKERFSLILESASTNQTSMYLCASSFPLAKNIQYFGAGTRLSVL.

In its sample, this clonotype was seen many times. The chain recombines TRBV19 with TRBJ2-7; a possible D gene is TRBD1 (6 bases). Trimming pared 7 bases from V and 2 bases from J, leaving 18 bases between. Germline V CDR1 and CDR2: LNHDA, SQIVND (reference sequence). The CDR3 has 15 amino acids. The CDR3 sequence is CASTIGVRGAYEQYF. The CDR3 coding sequence is TGTGCCAGTACCATTGGGGTCAGGGGTGCCTACGAGCAGTACTTC.

This clonotype was seen many times. The CDR3, as DNA: TGTGCCAGCAGCCCAGGCGTATTGGGGGAGACCCAGTACTTC. Protein sequence: CASSPGVLGETQYF. The chain is built from TRBV5-5 and TRBJ2-5, with D unresolved. From germline, CDR1 is SGHKS and CDR2 YYEKEE (reference sequence). V was shortened by 4 bases and J by 5 bases, with 15 bases between the two germline ends. The length of the CDR3 is 14 residues.

In this sample, this clonotype turned up many times. The chain employs TRBV2 and TRBJ2-7; D may correspond to TRBD1 or TRBD2 (7 bases each). The CDR3 covers 18 residues. Trimming pared 7 bases from V and 4 bases from J, leaving 29 bases between. The germline gives CDR1 SNHLY, CDR2 FYNNEI. CDR3 coding DNA: TGTGCCAGCAAGCCGGGACTGGCGCAGGGGGGGGGACTTTACGAGCAGTACTTC. It specifies CASKPGLAQGGGLYEQYF. Looking up the rest from reference TRBV2 and TRBJ2-7 gives the full variable domain: EPEVTQTPSHQVTQMGQEVILRCVPISNHLYFYWYRQILGQKVEFLVSFYNNEISEKSEIFDDQFSVERPDGSNFTLKIRSTKLEDSAMYFCASKPGLAQGGGLYEQYFGPGTRLTVT.

This clonotype was recorded a few times. This chain links TRBV11-2 with TRBJ1-5; D is unresolved. The germline V and J ends were trimmed by 0 bases and 3 bases, with 3 bases remaining between them. The CDR3 covers 13 residues. Germline V gene sequence: CDR1 SGHAT, CDR2 FQNNGV. CDR3 amino acids: CASSLDDNQPQHF. In DNA form, the CDR3 reads TGTGCCAGCAGCTTAGATGACAATCAGCCCCAGCATTTT.

The sample holds many counts of this clonotype. V usage is TRBV28 and J usage is TRBJ1-1; D is perhaps TRBD1 (6 bases). The CDR3 consists of 15 residues. Trimming cost V 0 bases and J 3 bases, with 11 bases left between them. CDR1 and CDR2 (germline): MDHEN, SYDVKM. The CDR3: CASSLWRGRDTEAFF. DNA for the CDR3: TGTGCCAGCAGTTTATGGCGGGGGCGCGACACTGAAGCTTTCTTT. Variable domain in full (rest from reference TRBV28 and TRBJ1-1): DVKVTQSSRYLVKRTGEKVFLECVQDMDHENMFWYRQDPGLGLRLIYFSYDVKMKEKGDIPEGYSVSREKKERFSLILESASTNQTSMYLCASSLWRGRDTEAFFGQGTRLTVV.

This clonotype has just a few counts. The rearrangement uses TRBV30 and TRBJ1-6; D remains ambiguous. The germline CDR1 and CDR2 sequences are GTSNPN and SVGIG (reference sequence). V lost 3 bases and J 5 bases, leaving 11 bases between the germline ends. The CDR3 extends over 14 amino acids. The CDR3 spells CAWSPGVDNSPLHF. CDR3 nucleotide sequence: TGTGCCTGGAGCCCGGGAGTGGATAATTCACCCCTCCACTTT.

In its sample, this clonotype was seen many times. The V and J genes are TRBV6-5 and TRBJ1-1; D may be TRBD1 (5 bases). Germline CDR1 is MNHEY and CDR2 is SVGAGI. The CDR3 totals 11 residues. Trimming removed 2 bases at V and 13 bases at J, with 11 bases between. For the CDR3, the DNA is TGTGCCAGCAGTTACGGGGCAGAGGTTTTCTTT. Amino acid sequence: CASSYGAEVFF.

This chain uses TRBV6-2 or TRBV6-3 with TRBJ1-2; the D gene is possibly TRBD1 (5 bases). Germline V gives CDR1 MNHEY, CDR2 SVGEGT. The CDR3 runs to 13 residues. Trimming removed 2 bases from V and 8 bases from J, with 12 bases in between. CDR3 in DNA: TGTGCCAGCAGTTACCGCGGGGGTGCCGGCTACACCTTC. Amino acid sequence: CASSYRGGAGYTF.

This clonotype showed up many times. The V gene is TRBV12-3 or TRBV12-4, the J gene TRBJ1-1; TRBD1 matches 8 bases. V was pared by 11 bases and J by 14 bases, with 13 bases of the junction left unmatched. This CDR3 region has 11 residues. The CDR3 nucleotides are TGTGCCGTTGGTGACTGGACAGGGAGATTCTTT. Translation gives CAVGDWTGRFF.

This clonotype was recorded at least ten times. The chain employs TRBV28 and TRBJ2-7, with TRBD1 matching 9 bases. The CDR3 has 15 residues. The V gene's germline CDR1 is MDHEN and CDR2 SYDVKM. The V and J ends lost 9 bases and 2 bases, in that order; junction bases with no gene match: 11. CDR3 nucleotide sequence: TGTGCCAGTGAAGGGACAGGGAAATCCCCCTACGAGCAGTACTTC. Its protein is CASEGTGKSPYEQYF. The entire variable domain, with the rest obtained from reference TRBV28 and TRBJ2-7, is as follows: DVKVTQSSRYLVKRTGEKVFLECVQDMDHENMFWYRQDPGLGLRLIYFSYDVKMKEKGDIPEGYSVSREKKERFSLILESASTNQTSMYLCASEGTGKSPYEQYFGPGTRLTVT.

In this sample, this clonotype turned up many times. V gene TRBV19 combines with J gene TRBJ2-5; 8 bases line up with TRBD1. The CDR3 length is 14 residues. Germline CDR1 LNHDA, CDR2 SQIVND (reference sequence). The V segment lost 3 bases and the J segment 3 bases; nucleotides outside the gene matches: 3. CDR3 sequence reads: CASSIQGAEETQYF. The DNA for the CDR3 is TGTGCCAGTAGTATCCAGGGGGCCGAAGAGACCCAGTACTTC.

Only a few counts were recorded for this clonotype. The chain combines TRBV20-1 with TRBJ2-7; 7 bases match TRBD2. Germline CDR1 reads DFQATT; CDR2 reads SNEGSKA (reference sequence). The CDR3 is 14 residues long. Unmatched junction bases numbered 7, after V lost 1 base and J lost 4 bases. The CDR3 DNA is TGCAGTGCTAGAGGATGGGGGGGATCTTACGAGCAGTACTTC. It specifies CSARGWGGSYEQYF.

The rearrangement links TRBV11-2 to TRBJ1-1; TRBD1 matches 10 bases. The CDR3 loop spans 17 amino acids. Germline CDR1 is SGHAT and CDR2 is FQNNGV. V shed 8 bases and J 4 bases; nucleotides not matched to a gene: 16. In DNA form, the CDR3 reads TGTGCCAGCGGGCCCCGGGACAGGGGATTCGGGGGCACTGAAGCTTTCTTT. It codes for CASGPRDRGFGGTEAFF. Full variable domain (remainder filled in from reference TRBV11-2 and TRBJ1-1): EAGVAQSPRYKIIEKRQSVAFWCNPISGHATLYWYQQILGQGPKLLIQFQNNGVVDDSQLPKDRFSAERLKGVDSTLKIQPAKLEDSAVYLCASGPRDRGFGGTEAFFGQGTRLTVV.

The gene calls are TRBV6-1 and TRBJ2-2, with TRBD2 matching 10 bases. This CDR3 is built from 16 residues. CDR1 and CDR2 (germline): MNHNS, SASEGT. V was pared by 8 bases and J by 1 base, with 7 bases of the junction left unmatched. The CDR3 protein is CASGLAGGRNTGELFF. The CDR3 bases are TGTGCCAGCGGATTAGCGGGGGGCCGGAACACCGGGGAGCTGTTTTTT.

This clonotype was seen repeatedly, ten times or more. The rearrangement joins TRBV4-2 to TRBJ1-5; 8 bases match TRBD1. V lost 3 bases, J lost 3 bases, and 7 bases stayed unmatched. This CDR3 is 16 amino acids long. The V gene's germline CDR1 is LGHNA and CDR2 YNFKEQ. CDR3 residues: CASSQSGTGLNQPQHF. The DNA for the CDR3 is TGTGCCAGCAGCCAGTCCGGGACAGGCCTCAATCAGCCCCAGCATTTT.

This clonotype was picked up many times. The DNA of the CDR3 is TGTGCCAGCAGTTTAGCAAGCGGTCTCAATCAGCCCCAGCATTTT. This translates into CASSLASGLNQPQHF. This sequence joins TRBV12-3 or TRBV12-4 and TRBJ1-5; D is uncertain. Trimming pared 0 bases from V and 3 bases from J, leaving 9 bases between. CDR3 length equals 15 residues.

This clonotype has only a few counts. The chain recombines TRBV20-1 with TRBJ2-7; unclear D gene. Germline assignment: CDR1 DFQATT and CDR2 SNEGSKA (reference sequence). V lost 5 bases to trimming and J lost 1 base, with 12 bases between them. The CDR3 is 13 amino acids. Written as DNA, the CDR3 is TGCAGTGCTTCCACAACTGATTCCTACGAGCAGTACTTC. It translates to CSASTTDSYEQYF.

This clonotype has a count of ten or more. V gene TRBV20-1 combines with J gene TRBJ2-7, with 12 bases identical to TRBD2. This CDR3 spans 15 amino acids. Looked up from germline, CDR1 is DFQATT and CDR2 is SNEGSKA (reference sequence). Trimming at V came to 4 bases and at J to 5 bases, leaving 9 bases not matched to a gene. This CDR3 reads CSATSTSGRTHEQYF. The CDR3 coding sequence is TGCAGTGCTACGTCGACTAGCGGGAGAACCCACGAGCAGTACTTC.

This clonotype has just a few counts. V usage is TRBV7-9 and J usage is TRBJ2-7; TRBD2 matches 10 bases. The V gene end was trimmed by 2 bases and the J gene end by 3 bases; junction bases not matched to a gene: 10. Germline CDR1 and CDR2: SEHNR and FQNEAQ (reference sequence). This CDR3 contains 17 residues. CDR3: CASSLFSGLAESYEQYF. CDR3 nucleotide sequence: TGTGCCAGCAGCTTATTTTCCGGACTAGCGGAAAGCTACGAGCAGTACTTC. The whole variable domain, remainder taken from reference TRBV7-9 and TRBJ2-7, is DTGVSQNPRHKITKRGQNVTFRCDPISEHNRLYWYRQTLGQGPEFLTYFQNEAQLEKSRLLSDRFSAERPKGSFSTLEIQRTEQGDSAMYLCASSLFSGLAESYEQYFGPGTRLTVT.

The rearrangement joins TRBV29-1 to TRBJ2-4; D remains unclear. Germline V gene sequence: CDR1 SQVTM, CDR2 ANQGSEA. Trimming removed 4 bases from V and 1 base from J, with 8 bases in between. This CDR3 is built from 13 residues. The CDR3 loop reads CSVVDGAKNIQYF. The CDR3 nucleotides read TGCAGCGTTGTTGATGGGGCCAAAAACATTCAGTACTTC.